This TCR beta chain was captured in a study of T cells in Graves' hyperthyroidism and ophthalmopathy. The TCR beta CDR3 regions underwent amplification using RNA transcripts as the source. HTBI primers were employed in a first-round RT-PCR of the TCR CDR3. One entry per CDR3 protein, called by TCRdb with MiXCR from the multiplex PCR reads. The sample lists approximately 400,000 distinct CDR3 sequences; roughly 13% were seen once. V was trimmed by 4 bases and J by 4 bases, leaving 13 bases between them. CDR3 length equals 14 residues. This clonotype appeared many times. This sequence was found in a man aged 25-40 years with Graves' hyperthyroidism that later progressed to Graves' ophthalmopathy. V usage is TRBV12-3 or TRBV12-4 and J usage is TRBJ1-2; no clear D. The specimen was blood. CDR3 protein: CASSSYDGSYGYTF. DNA of the CDR3: TGTGCCAGCAGTTCCTATGACGGGAGCTATGGCTACACCTTC.